These 23 T cell receptor beta chains originate from one sample sequenced in a study of technical replicates of blood from a handful of donors. Profiled with immunoSEQ multiplex PCR; TCRdb holds only in-frame clones, not every one. This table has about 79,000 clones, 80% to 95% appearing once. Input material: T cells isolated from PBMCs. All receptors come from a human donor in good health. Some clones in this sample may be carry-over from other donors' samples.

This chain uses TRBV11-2 with TRBJ1-5, with D possibly being TRBD1 (6 bases). V was cut by 2 bases and J by 1 base, with 12 bases left in between. Germline CDR1 is SGHAT and CDR2 is FQNNGV. The CDR3 totals 16 residues. This chain's CDR3 is CASSLINRASNQPQHF. The CDR3 DNA reads TGTGCCAGCAGCTTAATTAACAGGGCGAGCAATCAGCCCCAGCATTTT.

The genes are TRBV7-3 and TRBJ2-2, with TRBD2 identical over 11 bases. V trimming: 1 base; J trimming: 4 bases; junction bases outside the gene matches: 8. The CDR3 length is 18 residues. Germline CDR1 reads SGHTA; CDR2 reads FQGTGA. The CDR3 here is CASSLKASGGSSTGELFF. DNA of the CDR3: TGTGCCAGCAGCTTAAAGGCTAGCGGGGGGTCATCCACCGGGGAGCTGTTTTTT.

The chain joins TRBV7-9 to TRBJ1-2; 8 bases match TRBD1. V trimming: 4 bases; J trimming: 3 bases; junction bases outside the gene matches: 7. Germline CDR1 and CDR2: SEHNR and FQNEAQ (reference sequence). The CDR3 is 15 residues long. The CDR3 nucleotides are TGTGCCAGCAGCTCAGGACAGGGAAGGGACTATGGCTACACCTTC. Translation: CASSSGQGRDYGYTF.

V is TRBV9 and J is TRBJ2-1; 8 bases are shared with TRBD2. The CDR3 covers 15 residues. Trimming removed 3 bases from V and 9 bases from J; junction bases left unmatched: 11. The germline gives CDR1 SGDLS, CDR2 YYNGEE. CDR3 nucleotides: TGTGCCAGCAGCGCGCTTCTTCGGGGGGGCGGTGAGCAGTTCTTC. Protein: CASSALLRGGGEQFF.

This clone was seen a single time. CDR3 sequence reads: CASSFSLGRQETQYF. The CDR3 coding sequence is TGTGCCAGCAGCTTCTCCCTGGGGAGGCAAGAGACCCAGTACTTC. This sequence joins TRBV7-7 and TRBJ2-5; possibly TRBD2 for D (6 bases). The CDR3 is 15 amino acids. Germline lookup yields CDR1 SSHAT and CDR2 FNYEAQ (reference sequence). The V end lost 3 bases, the J end lost 2 bases, and 13 bases lay between the germline ends.

This clone appeared once. The chain carries TRBV9 and TRBJ1-5, with D tentatively TRBD1 (5 bases). Germline values: CDR1 SGDLS, CDR2 YYNGEE. CDR3 length: 14 amino acids. The V gene lost 3 bases and the J gene lost 4 bases, with 11 bases spanning the gap. This CDR3 is CASSDDRLNQPQHF. The CDR3, as DNA: TGTGCCAGCAGCGATGACAGACTGAATCAGCCCCAGCATTTT.

CDR3 sequence: CASSVSGGSGELFF. CDR3 bases: TGTGCCAGCAGCGTTTCCGGGGGTTCCGGGGAGCTGTTTTTT. This chain connects TRBV9 to TRBJ2-2; tentatively, D is TRBD2 (6 bases). The V gene's germline CDR1 is SGDLS and CDR2 YYNGEE. V lost 2 bases and J lost 6, with 11 bases in between. The CDR3 sequence is 14 residues long.

This clone was seen once. The gene calls are TRBV28 and TRBJ2-7, with TRBD2 identical over 12 bases. The CDR3 is made up of 16 amino acids. The junction had 6 bases not matched to a gene; V was cut back by 2 bases and J by 4 bases. CDR1 and CDR2 (germline): MDHEN, SYDVKM. The CDR3 nucleotides read TGTGCCAGCAGTTTACCCTGGACTAGCGGGGCTTACGAGCAGTACTTC. Translation gives CASSLPWTSGAYEQYF.

The V call is TRBV11-2, the J call TRBJ2-7, with D perhaps matching TRBD1 (5 bases). In germline, CDR1 is SGHAT, CDR2 FQNNGV. The CDR3 loop spans 14 amino acids. V was shortened by 3 bases and J by 2 bases, with 11 bases between the two germline ends. In nucleotides, the CDR3 is TGTGCCAGCAGCTTCTGGCAGGGCACCTACGAGCAGTACTTC. This encodes CASSFWQGTYEQYF.

The V gene is TRBV7-2, the J gene TRBJ2-7, with TRBD2 matching over 8 bases. J gave up 2 bases and V 0 bases, and 6 bases lay outside the gene matches. There are 16 residues in the CDR3. CDR1 and CDR2 from the germline V gene are SGHTA and FQGNSA. The CDR3 here is CASSLAVSGSTYEQYF. The CDR3 bases are TGTGCCAGCAGCTTAGCAGTCAGCGGGAGTACCTACGAGCAGTACTTC. The full variable domain, rest sourced from reference TRBV7-2 and TRBJ2-7, is GAGVSQSPSNKVTEKGKDVELRCDPISGHTALYWYRQSLGQGLEFLIYFQGNSAPDKSGLPSDRFSAERTGGSVSTLTIQRTQQEDSAVYLCASSLAVSGSTYEQYFGPGTRLTVT.

The chain couples TRBV9 to TRBJ2-7, with TRBD2 identical over 12 bases. Germline V gives CDR1 SGDLS, CDR2 YYNGEE. CDR3 length equals 14 residues. Trimming removed 3 bases from V and 3 bases from J; junction bases left unmatched: 1. The CDR3 region has the DNA TGTGCCAGCAGCGCGACTAGCGGGGGCTACGAGCAGTACTTC. This gives the protein CASSATSGGYEQYF.

The chain combines TRBV6-5 with TRBJ1-1; tentative D call: TRBD1 (5 bases). The CDR3 has 14 residues. Trimming cost V 5 bases and J 5 bases, with 15 bases left between them. The germline V gene has CDR1 MNHEY and CDR2 SVGAGI. The CDR3 region has the DNA TGTGCCAGCAGTACGACCTGGGGGAGGACTGAAGCTTTCTTT. This gives the protein CASSTTWGRTEAFF.

The chain links TRBV11-3 to TRBJ2-7, with 7 bases lining up with TRBD1. Germline V gives CDR1 SGHNT, CDR2 YENEEA. V was pared by 4 bases and J by 5 bases, with 5 bases of the junction left unmatched. This CDR3 is 13 amino acids long. The CDR3 DNA reads as TGTGCCAGCAGCTGGGGACAGACCAACGAGCAGTACTTC. Translation: CASSWGQTNEQYF.

This rearrangement joins TRBV9 to TRBJ2-3, with D tentatively TRBD2 (5 bases). The V end was cut by 3 bases, the J end by 0 bases, with 11 bases between. The CDR3 contains 15 residues. The germline gives CDR1 SGDLS, CDR2 YYNGEE. The CDR3 DNA reads TGTGCCAGCAGCGCAGTAGCGACTAGCACAGATACGCAGTATTTT. Translated: CASSAVATSTDTQYF.

The chain couples TRBV10-2 to TRBJ2-1, with D possibly matching TRBD1 (5 bases). V lost 8 bases, J lost 10 bases, and 12 bases lay in between. CDR1 is WSHSY, CDR2 SAAADI, per germline. This CDR3 is 11 amino acids long. CDR3 in DNA: TGCGCCAGCGGGGCTAGAAACGAGCAGTTCTTC. This translates into CASGARNEQFF.

In this sample, this clone turned up once. This chain links TRBV18 with TRBJ2-3, with a tentative D call TRBD2 (6 bases). V was clipped by 3 bases and J by 4 bases, with 14 bases between them. CDR1 and CDR2 (germline): KGHSH, LQKENI. There are 15 residues in the CDR3. CDR3 nucleotide sequence: TGTGCCAGCTCACCCCTGACTAGGCGGGCAGATACGCAGTATTTT. Translated: CASSPLTRRADTQYF.

The chain couples TRBV7-9 to TRBJ2-5; no clear D. Trimming removed 1 base from V and 1 base from J, with 7 bases in between. The CDR3 extends over 14 amino acids. CDR1 is SEHNR, CDR2 FQNEAQ, per germline (reference sequence). The CDR3: CASSLVLGQETQYF. CDR3 coding DNA: TGTGCCAGCAGCTTAGTACTCGGCCAAGAGACCCAGTACTTC.

The rearrangement joins TRBV7-2 to TRBJ2-5, with 8 bases identical to TRBD2. After removal of 3 bases from V and 5 bases from J, the junction contained 8 bases not matched to a gene. The CDR3 loop spans 15 amino acids. Germline loops: CDR1 SGHTA, CDR2 FQGNSA. The CDR3 region has the DNA TGTGCCAGCAGCTTTGCCGGGACTAGTGGTGAGACCCAGTACTTC. Residues: CASSFAGTSGETQYF. Looking up the rest from reference TRBV7-2 and TRBJ2-5 gives the full variable domain: GAGVSQSPSNKVTEKGKDVELRCDPISGHTALYWYRQSLGQGLEFLIYFQGNSAPDKSGLPSDRFSAERTGGSVSTLTIQRTQQEDSAVYLCASSFAGTSGETQYFGPGTRLLVL.

V and J are TRBV5-1 and TRBJ2-7; D might be TRBD2 (5 bases). The germline gives CDR1 SGHRS, CDR2 YFSETQ. The CDR3 loop spans 15 amino acids. V lost 1 base, J lost 1 base, and 12 bases lay in between. Here the CDR3 reads CASSLQAGPSYEQYF. CDR3 in DNA: TGCGCCAGCAGCTTGCAGGCGGGCCCTTCCTACGAGCAGTACTTC.

The CDR3 loop reads CASSSGLASEQYF. In DNA form, the CDR3 reads TGCGCCAGCAGCTCGGGACTAGCTAGCGAGCAGTACTTC. The chain is built from TRBV5-1 and TRBJ2-7; 9 bases are shared with TRBD2. This CDR3 is 13 amino acids long. J lost 6 bases, V lost 3 bases, and 4 bases had no gene match. CDR1 is SGHRS, CDR2 YFSETQ, per germline.

The J gene is TRBJ1-1, the V gene TRBV27; no definite D call. The CDR3 is 11 amino acids. V lost 6 bases and J lost 7, with 9 bases in between. CDR1 is MNHEY, CDR2 SMNVEV, per germline (reference sequence). CDR3 sequence reads: CASRYYGEAFF. CDR3 sequence (DNA): TGTGCCAGCAGGTATTACGGTGAAGCTTTCTTT.

The CDR3 sequence is CASSHPVAGVNTGELFF. The CDR3 nucleotides read TGTGCCAGCAGCCACCCGGTGGCGGGGGTGAACACCGGGGAGCTGTTTTTT. The chain uses TRBV4-2 and TRBJ2-2; 7 bases are a match to TRBD2. The J segment lost 1 base and the V segment lost 3 bases, leaving 8 bases of the junction unmatched. This CDR3 is 17 amino acids long. Germline lookup yields CDR1 LGHNA and CDR2 YNFKEQ.

This chain connects TRBV4-1 to TRBJ2-5; D might be TRBD2 (5 bases). There are 14 residues in the CDR3. Germline-derived CDR1 and CDR2 are MGHRA and YSYEKL. Trimming cost V 0 bases and J 4 bases, with 9 bases left between them. The DNA of the CDR3 is TGCGCCAGCAGCCAAGATTCTAGCCGAGAGACCCAGTACTTC. Translating it yields CASSQDSSRETQYF.